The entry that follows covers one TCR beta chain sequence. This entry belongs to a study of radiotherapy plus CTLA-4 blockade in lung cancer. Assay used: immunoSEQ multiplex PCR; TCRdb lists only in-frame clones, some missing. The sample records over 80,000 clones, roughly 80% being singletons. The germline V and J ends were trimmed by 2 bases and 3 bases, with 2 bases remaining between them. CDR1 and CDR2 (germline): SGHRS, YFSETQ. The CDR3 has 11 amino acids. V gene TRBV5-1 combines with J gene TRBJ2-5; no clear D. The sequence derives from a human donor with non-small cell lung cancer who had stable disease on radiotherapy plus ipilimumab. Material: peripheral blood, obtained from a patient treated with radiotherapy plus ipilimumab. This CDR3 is CASSLKETQYF. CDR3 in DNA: TGCGCCAGCAGCTTAAAAGAGACCCAGTACTTC. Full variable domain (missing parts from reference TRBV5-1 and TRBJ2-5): KAGVTQTPRYLIKTRGQQVTLSCSPISGHRSVSWYQQTPGQGLQFLFEYFSETQRNKGNFPGRFSGRQFSNSRSEMNVSTLELGDSALYLCASSLKETQYFGPGTRLLVL.